The 26 T cell receptor beta chains presented below share a single source sample, sequenced in a study of blood T cell repertoires in COVID-19 (dated by TCRdb to the early 2020s). The library relied on the immunoSEQ multiplex PCR assay. Not all clones reach the TCRdb copy of this immuneACCESS table, which keeps in-frame sequences only. Checked studies attribute under half of the gap to unresolved V genes and leave the rest unexplained. The sample table holds some 170,000 clones, of which about 88% were seen once. The top ten hold 1% to 1.5% of the sample. Sequencing was carried out using PBMCs or T cells enriched from blood (not recorded which). Receptors were obtained from a human donor with acute COVID-19. The donor label of this sample is uncertain.

This chain uses TRBV13 with TRBJ2-3; 8 bases match TRBD2. V shed 2 bases and J 4 bases; nucleotides not matched to a gene: 5. The CDR3 runs to 15 residues. Germline CDR1 PRHDT, CDR2 FYEKMQ (reference sequence). The CDR3 protein is CASSLKAGVADTQYF. The CDR3, as DNA: TGTGCCAGCAGCTTAAAAGCGGGGGTTGCAGATACGCAGTATTTT.

V is TRBV4-1 and J is TRBJ1-1; 8 bases are shared with TRBD1. CDR1 and CDR2 (germline): MGHRA, YSYEKL. Trimming at V came to 0 bases and at J to 5 bases, leaving 8 bases not matched to a gene. This CDR3 region has 16 residues. The CDR3, as DNA: TGCGCCAGCAGCCAAGACGGAAGGACAGGGTGGACTGAAGCTTTCTTT. Translated, it gives CASSQDGRTGWTEAFF.

The chain combines TRBV14 with TRBJ2-3; 9 nucleotides match TRBD2. J lost 4 bases, V lost 1 base, and 6 bases had no gene match. The CDR3 is made up of 16 amino acids. Germline V CDR1 and CDR2: SGHDN, FVKESK. CDR3 residues: CASSQVGLAGSDTQYF. CDR3 sequence (DNA): TGTGCCAGCAGCCAAGTAGGTCTAGCGGGGTCAGATACGCAGTATTTT.

The chain combines TRBV6-5 with TRBJ2-1, with a tentative D call TRBD1 (6 bases). Germline CDR1 reads MNHEY; CDR2 reads SVGAGI. V shed 1 base and J shed 2 bases, with 9 bases lying between them. The length of the CDR3 is 15 residues. CDR3 sequence reads: CASSYLTGTYNEQFF. The CDR3 DNA is TGTGCCAGCAGTTACTTGACAGGAACCTACAATGAGCAGTTCTTC.

The V gene is TRBV15, the J gene TRBJ2-3, with D possibly being TRBD2 (5 bases). This CDR3 is 16 amino acids long. The germline CDR1 and CDR2 sequences are LNHNV and YYDKDF (reference sequence). V was cut by 5 bases and J by 4 bases, with 19 bases left in between. The CDR3 coding sequence is TGTGCCACCAGCCGCTCAGAATGGCGGGCTCCAGATACGCAGTATTTT. It codes for CATSRSEWRAPDTQYF.

The rearrangement links TRBV9 to TRBJ1-4, with 9 bases fitting TRBD1. The CDR3 spans 15 residues. CDR1 is SGDLS and CDR2 is YYNGEE in the germline V gene. V shed 0 bases, J shed 7 bases, and the junction held 4 bases outside the gene matches. CDR3 amino acids: CASSVGGQGIEKLFF. The CDR3 nucleotides read TGTGCCAGCAGCGTAGGGGGACAGGGCATTGAAAAACTGTTTTTT.

The CDR3 sequence: CASQRLAGTSDTQYF. In nucleotides, the CDR3 is TGTGCCAGCCAAAGGCTAGCGGGGACGTCAGATACGCAGTATTTT. The chain combines TRBV27 with TRBJ2-3; 9 bases map to TRBD2. The CDR3 is made up of 15 amino acids. CDR1 and CDR2 (germline): MNHEY, SMNVEV (reference sequence). After removal of 8 bases from V and 4 bases from J, the junction contained 10 bases not matched to a gene.

V and J are TRBV7-9 and TRBJ1-6, with D uncertain. The CDR3 has 14 amino acids. V was trimmed by 1 base and J by 7 bases, leaving 8 bases between them. Germline CDR1 SEHNR, CDR2 FQNEAQ (reference sequence). This CDR3 reads CASSLGARNSPLHF. CDR3 sequence (DNA): TGTGCCAGCAGCTTAGGGGCCCGGAATTCACCCCTCCACTTT.

Regarding this clone: A junction boundary mismatches the germline segment, possibly from a read error. This chain uses TRBV15 with TRBJ2-7; 7 bases are a match to TRBD2. Germline CDR1 reads LNHNV; CDR2 reads YYDKDF (reference sequence). The CDR3 length is 13 residues. The CDR3 bases are TGTGCCACCAGCCGTAGGCTAGCGGAGGGAGGGGACTTC. It is translated as CATSRRLAEGGDF.

The CDR3 is CASSYADRRGETQYF. CDR3 nucleotide sequence: TGTGCCAGCAGTTACGCCGATCGTAGAGGAGAGACCCAGTACTTC. This chain uses TRBV6-2 or TRBV6-3 with TRBJ2-5; D call uncertain. Trimming removed 2 bases at V and 4 bases at J, with 14 bases between. This CDR3 has 15 residues. The germline V gene has CDR1 MNHEY and CDR2 SVGEGT.

The chain is built from TRBV13 and TRBJ2-7, with D tentatively TRBD2 (6 bases). The CDR3 has 14 amino acids. V was clipped by 5 bases and J by 4 bases, with 15 bases between them. The V gene's germline CDR1 is PRHDT and CDR2 FYEKMQ (reference sequence). The CDR3 coding sequence is TGTGCCAGCAGCCCGGCGCGGGGCGAGTACGAGCAGTACTTC. As protein: CASSPARGEYEQYF. The full variable domain, with the rest looked up from reference TRBV13 and TRBJ2-7, is AAGVIQSPRHLIKEKRETATLKCYPIPRHDTVYWYQQGPGQDPQFLISFYEKMQSDKGSIPDRFSAQQFSDYHSELNMSSLELGDSALYFCASSPARGEYEQYFGPGTRLTVT.

The chain is built from TRBV4-1 and TRBJ2-1; D perhaps matches TRBD2 (6 bases). V dropped 1 base and J dropped 5 bases, with 12 bases sitting between them. CDR1 and CDR2 from the germline V gene are MGHRA and YSYEKL. CDR3 length equals 15 residues. The CDR3 protein is CASSQVPGENNEQFF. The DNA of the CDR3 is TGCGCCAGCAGCCAAGTCCCGGGGGAGAACAATGAGCAGTTCTTC.

This clone was picked up one time. J is TRBJ2-3 and V is TRBV4-1, with a tentative D call TRBD2 (6 bases). CDR3 length equals 14 residues. Germline assignment: CDR1 MGHRA and CDR2 YSYEKL. V was pared by 2 bases and J by 6 bases, with 12 bases between. The CDR3: CASSQTGVADTQYF. CDR3 in DNA: TGCGCCAGCAGCCAAACGGGGGTGGCGGATACGCAGTATTTT.

V is TRBV5-4 and J is TRBJ2-7; tentative D call: TRBD2 (5 bases). V was cut by 2 bases and J by 0 bases, with 9 bases left in between. The CDR3 extends over 14 amino acids. Germline V gene lookup returns CDR1 SGHNT and CDR2 YYREEE (reference sequence). The CDR3 loop reads CASSFSSTSYEQYF. For the CDR3, the DNA is TGTGCCAGCAGCTTCTCTAGCACCTCCTACGAGCAGTACTTC.

The DNA for the CDR3 is TGTGCCATCAGTGAGTCTTCAGGGTACGTAGCTGAAGCTTTCTTT. This translates into CAISESSGYVAEAFF. V and J are TRBV10-3 and TRBJ1-1, with D perhaps matching TRBD1 (5 bases). V was pared by 0 bases and J by 6 bases, with 14 bases between. There are 15 residues in the CDR3. The V gene's germline CDR1 is ENHRY and CDR2 SYGVKD.

The V and J genes are TRBV9 and TRBJ1-5, with D possibly being TRBD1 (6 bases). V was pared by 5 bases and J by 3 bases, with 9 bases between. CDR1 is SGDLS, CDR2 YYNGEE, per germline. The CDR3 runs to 13 residues. The chain's CDR3 is CASSTGPNQPQHF. In DNA, the CDR3 is TGTGCCAGCAGTACAGGGCCCAATCAGCCCCAGCATTTT.

The J gene is TRBJ2-1, the V gene TRBV4-3; no reliable D call. The germline gives CDR1 LGHNA, CDR2 YSLEER. Between the trimmed V and J ends, which lost 5 bases and 10 bases, there was a span of 12 bases. This CDR3 is built from 12 residues. The CDR3 spells CASSLQLGEQFF. The CDR3 region has the DNA TGCGCCAGCAGCTTACAGCTCGGCGAGCAGTTCTTC.

The chain has TRBV19 and TRBJ1-5; 10 nucleotides line up with TRBD1. V gave up 1 base and J gave up 1 base; unmatched junction bases: 1. Germline lookup yields CDR1 LNHDA and CDR2 SQIVND (reference sequence). The CDR3 length is 16 residues. CDR3 DNA sequence: TGTGCCAGTAGTATAGGGACAGGGGGAAGCAATCAGCCCCAGCATTTT. This sequence encodes CASSIGTGGSNQPQHF.

This chain connects TRBV5-4 to TRBJ2-7; 7 bases are a match to TRBD1. This CDR3 is built from 13 residues. V was pared by 3 bases and J by 4 bases, with 4 bases of the junction left unmatched. Per the germline V gene, CDR1 is SGHNT and CDR2 is YYREEE (reference sequence). The CDR3 bases are TGTGCCAGCAGCTACCAGGGGGAATACGAGCAGTACTTC. Protein sequence: CASSYQGEYEQYF.

As to this clone: At the DNA level, this CDR3 is encoded by other sequences in the same sample as well. The rearrangement uses TRBV5-1 and TRBJ1-5; maybe TRBD1 (6 bases). Germline-derived CDR1 and CDR2 are SGHRS and YFSETQ. V lost 4 bases and J 2 bases, leaving 10 bases between the germline ends. The CDR3 has 14 amino acids. The CDR3 is CASSLEGGNQPQHF. The DNA of the CDR3 is TGCGCCAGCAGCCTGGAGGGGGGCAATCAGCCCCAGCATTTT. The full variable domain, in which reference TRBV5-1 and TRBJ1-5 provide the parts outside the CDR3, is KAGVTQTPRYLIKTRGQQVTLSCSPISGHRSVSWYQQTPGQGLQFLFEYFSETQRNKGNFPGRFSGRQFSNSRSEMNVSTLELGDSALYLCASSLEGGNQPQHFGDGTRLSIL.

A few counts support this clone. The J gene is TRBJ2-7, the V gene TRBV3-1 (or the pseudogene TRBV3-2), with 10 bases aligning to TRBD1. V shed 4 bases and J 7 bases; nucleotides not matched to a gene: 10. The CDR3 contains 15 residues. Germline CDR1 is LGHDT and CDR2 is YNNKEL (reference sequence). CDR3 in DNA: TGTGCCAGCAGCCCCAGGGACAGGGGTACGGGGGAGCAGTACTTC. Its protein is CASSPRDRGTGEQYF.

The chain couples TRBV7-2 to TRBJ1-1; 10 bases line up with TRBD1. The CDR3 covers 16 residues. From germline, CDR1 is SGHTA and CDR2 FQGNSA. V was pared by 6 bases and J by 4 bases, with 11 bases of the junction left unmatched. The DNA for the CDR3 is TGTGCCAGCAGAGGACCCGGGACAGGGGAGGGCACTGAAGCTTTCTTT. Translating gives CASRGPGTGEGTEAFF.

The count of this clone is one. This chain links TRBV19 with TRBJ1-6; 8 positions match TRBD1. CDR3 length equals 21 residues. Per the germline V gene, CDR1 is LNHDA and CDR2 is SQIVND (reference sequence). J gave up 4 bases and V 0 bases, and 17 bases lay outside the gene matches. In DNA, the CDR3 is TGTGCCAGTAGTATAGAGGGGCAGGGGGCGAGGAACCGTCCATATAATTCACCCCTCCACTTT. As protein: CASSIEGQGARNRPYNSPLHF.

The gene calls are TRBV18 and TRBJ2-1; possibly TRBD1 for D (6 bases). Germline V gene sequence: CDR1 KGHSH, CDR2 LQKENI. V dropped 5 bases and J dropped 8 bases, with 10 bases sitting between them. The CDR3 is made up of 12 amino acids. CDR3 region: CASSSGAHEQFF. The CDR3 nucleotides are TGTGCCAGCTCATCAGGGGCACATGAGCAGTTCTTC.

This sequence joins TRBV11-2 and TRBJ2-7; TRBD1 aligns across 7 bases. The germline CDR1 and CDR2 sequences are SGHAT and FQNNGV. This CDR3 is built from 13 residues. Trimming cost V 4 bases and J 2 bases; bases outside gene matches: 2. DNA for the CDR3: TGTGCCAGCAGCTGGGACAGCACCTACGAGCAGTACTTC. This encodes CASSWDSTYEQYF. Full variable domain (remainder filled in from reference TRBV11-2 and TRBJ2-7): EAGVAQSPRYKIIEKRQSVAFWCNPISGHATLYWYQQILGQGPKLLIQFQNNGVVDDSQLPKDRFSAERLKGVDSTLKIQPAKLEDSAVYLCASSWDSTYEQYFGPGTRLTVT.

The CDR3, as DNA: TGTGCCAGCAGCCAAGTGGCTGGGGGCACGCAGTATTTT. Its protein is CASSQVAGGTQYF. The V and J genes are TRBV3-1 (or the pseudogene TRBV3-2) and TRBJ2-3; possibly TRBD1 for D (6 bases). Trimming took off 1 base at V and 9 bases at J, with 11 bases between the two ends. Germline values: CDR1 LGHDT, CDR2 YNNKEL (reference sequence). This CDR3 contains 13 residues.